Listed below are T cell receptor beta chains from one sample, sequenced in a study of identical twins. TCRdb passed the 5' RACE reads through MiXCR, listing each CDR3 protein once. The sample carries roughly 570,000 distinct CDR3 sequences, nearly 10% recorded once. The data were also submitted as part of a second study, on yellow fever vaccine responses in identical twins.

The sequencing sample was made of PBMCs. The source of these receptors is a woman aged 18-29 years in good health. CDR3s include the opening cysteine and the closing phenylalanine or tryptophan. Each record gives: J gene, D gene, CDR3 length, clone size, V gene, CDR3 DNA, CDR3 protein. The D gene is left open where the match is weak. Expanded clones are given a class, and other clones once, few, many or no size at all.

J: TRBJ2-1
D: TRBD1
length: 16
size: .
V: TRBV6-1
DNA: TGTGCCAGCAGTAGGGGGGACAGGGTATCGTACAATGAGCAGTTCTTC
CDR3: CASSRGDRVSYNEQFF

J: TRBJ2-5
D: TRBD2
length: 19
size: few
V: TRBV9
DNA: TGTGCCAGCAGCGTAGGGGTCGGACTAGCGGGAGACCCGGTTGAGACCCAGTACTTC
CDR3: CASSVGVGLAGDPVETQYF

J: TRBJ1-5
D: .
length: 14
size: many
V: TRBV6-5
DNA: TGTGCCAGCAGTTCTCTTACAAGTAATCAGCCCCAGCATTTT
CDR3: CASSSLTSNQPQHF

J: TRBJ1-2
D: .
length: 14
size: .
V: TRBV5-8
DNA: TGTGCCAGCAGCTTGCTAGGGGAATCTCGGGGCTACACCTTC
CDR3: CASSLLGESRGYTF

J: TRBJ2-7
D: TRBD2
length: 15
size: few
V: TRBV28
DNA: TGTGCCAGCAGTTTAACGGGACTAGCGGGCACCGAGCAGTACTTC
CDR3: CASSLTGLAGTEQYF

J: TRBJ2-2
D: .
length: 14
size: many
V: TRBV10-2
DNA: TGCGCCAGCAGCCTCTACGGGAACACCGGGGAGCTGTTTTTT
CDR3: CASSLYGNTGELFF

J: TRBJ2-1
D: .
length: 15
size: many
V: TRBV4-3
DNA: TGCGCCAGCAGCCAAAGCGGGCGTAACCACAATGAGCAGTTCTTC
CDR3: CASSQSGRNHNEQFF

J: TRBJ2-4
D: TRBD2
length: 18
size: .
V: TRBV12-3/TRBV12-4
DNA: TGTACCAGCAGTTTTCGGGCTAGCGGGGTCGTAGCCAAAAACATTCAGTACTTC
CDR3: CTSSFRASGVVAKNIQYF

J: TRBJ2-1
D: TRBD2
length: 15
size: many
V: TRBV10-3
DNA: TGTGCCATGTCACCGGGGGGAACCTTTTACAATGAGCAGTTCTTC
CDR3: CAMSPGGTFYNEQFF

J: TRBJ2-2
D: .
length: 16
size: few
V: TRBV24-1
DNA: TGTGCCACCAGTGATACGGGACACGCGAACACCGGGGAGCTGTTTTTT
CDR3: CATSDTGHANTGELFF

J: TRBJ2-5
D: .
length: 13
size: .
V: TRBV2
DNA: TGTGCCAGCAACGGGGGGACAAAAGAGACCCAGTACTTC
CDR3: CASNGGTKETQYF

J: TRBJ2-7
D: .
length: 12
size: few
V: TRBV6-6
DNA: TGTGCCAGCAGTTACCCCCAGGGGGAGCAGTACTTC
CDR3: CASSYPQGEQYF

J: TRBJ1-1
D: .
length: 16
size: few
V: TRBV6-5
DNA: TGTGCCAGCAGTTACGTGCAGGGGTCTGTGAGAACTGAAGCTTTCTTT
CDR3: CASSYVQGSVRTEAFF

J: TRBJ2-1
D: .
length: 13
size: few
V: TRBV20-1
DNA: TGCAGTGCTAACCGGGGAGATGGCAATGAGCAGTTCTTC
CDR3: CSANRGDGNEQFF

J: TRBJ2-1
D: .
length: 13
size: many
V: TRBV4-2
DNA: TGTGCCAGCAGCCGCGGACTGGGGGTTGAGCAGTTCTTC
CDR3: CASSRGLGVEQFF

J: TRBJ2-7
D: .
length: 13
size: .
V: TRBV30
DNA: TGTGCCTGGAGTGTCCTGGACAGTAACGAGCAGTACTTC
CDR3: CAWSVLDSNEQYF

J: TRBJ1-1
D: TRBD1
length: 16
size: .
V: TRBV2
DNA: TGTGCCAGCAGGCCCGACCCGGGACAGGAGAACACTGAAGCTTTCTTT
CDR3: CASRPDPGQENTEAFF

J: TRBJ1-6
D: .
length: 13
size: many
V: TRBV20-1
DNA: TGCAGTGCTAGAGATCTGTCGAATTCACCCCTCCACTTT
CDR3: CSARDLSNSPLHF

J: TRBJ2-7
D: .
length: 15
size: few
V: TRBV5-5
DNA: TGTGCCAGCACTAGAACCGCAGGGGTTCGCTACGAGCAGTACTTC
CDR3: CASTRTAGVRYEQYF

J: TRBJ2-1
D: .
length: 15
size: .
V: TRBV6-5
DNA: TGTGCCAGCAGTTCGCCGGGAATCAACCCGAATGAGCAGTTCTTC
CDR3: CASSSPGINPNEQFF

J: TRBJ2-7
D: .
length: 15
size: .
V: TRBV4-1
DNA: TGCGCCAGCAGCCAACCGGAGAGGGGGGCTTACGAGCAGTACTTC
CDR3: CASSQPERGAYEQYF

J: TRBJ2-7
D: TRBD1
length: 15
size: few
V: TRBV7-2
DNA: TGTGCCAGCAGCTTAGGGGACAGAGAGACCTACGAGCAGTACTTC
CDR3: CASSLGDRETYEQYF

J: TRBJ2-5
D: .
length: 13
size: few
V: TRBV5-1
DNA: TGCGCCAGCAGCTTGGAGGTCGTGGAGACCCAGTACTTC
CDR3: CASSLEVVETQYF

J: TRBJ2-1
D: TRBD1
length: 15
size: .
V: TRBV28
DNA: TGTGCCAGCAGTTTCGAGAGGGACAGGGCCAATGAGCAGTTCTTC
CDR3: CASSFERDRANEQFF

J: TRBJ1-4
D: TRBD1
length: 16
size: .
V: TRBV2
DNA: TGTGCCAGCAGCCGGACAGGCGCCATAGACGATGAAAAACTGTTTTTT
CDR3: CASSRTGAIDDEKLFF

J: TRBJ2-5
D: .
length: 15
size: .
V: TRBV6-2/TRBV6-3
DNA: TGTGCCAGCAGTCCCACCGCGCGGTACCAAGAGACCCAGTACTTC
CDR3: CASSPTARYQETQYF

J: TRBJ2-7
D: TRBD1
length: 14
size: few
V: TRBV23-1
DNA: TGCGCCAGCAGTCACCCTGGGACAGCCTACGAGCAGTACTTC
CDR3: CASSHPGTAYEQYF

J: TRBJ2-7
D: TRBD2
length: 14
size: .
V: TRBV20-1
DNA: TGCAGTGCCCCCCGGGGGACTAGCGCCCACGAGCAGTACTTC
CDR3: CSAPRGTSAHEQYF

J: TRBJ1-1
D: .
length: 13
size: few
V: TRBV20-1
DNA: TGCAGTGCTCGCGAGGAGGGGGACACTGAAGCTTTCTTT
CDR3: CSAREEGDTEAFF

J: TRBJ2-7
D: .
length: 15
size: few
V: TRBV28
DNA: TGTGCCAGCAGTTTTACCGAGCGAGGCTCCTACGAGCAGTACTTC
CDR3: CASSFTERGSYEQYF

J: TRBJ2-1
D: .
length: 16
size: many
V: TRBV7-9
DNA: TGTGCCAGCAGCCCGTCGTTGTCTGGGGCGAGGAATGAGCAGTTCTTC
CDR3: CASSPSLSGARNEQFF

J: TRBJ2-1
D: TRBD2
length: 15
size: many
V: TRBV28
DNA: TGTGCCAGCAGGGGGACTAGCAGCATCTACAATGAGCAGTTCTTC
CDR3: CASRGTSSIYNEQFF

J: TRBJ2-1
D: .
length: 14
size: .
V: TRBV5-1
DNA: TGCGCCAGCAGTACTCGGGAGTGGTACAATGAGCAGTTCTTC
CDR3: CASSTREWYNEQFF

J: TRBJ2-1
D: .
length: 14
size: .
V: TRBV7-2
DNA: TGTGCCAGCAGGGGAGGCAACCCCTACAATGAGCAGTTCTTC
CDR3: CASRGGNPYNEQFF

J: TRBJ2-5
D: .
length: 14
size: many
V: TRBV2
DNA: TGTGCCAGCAGTTCCGGGAACCGCCAAGAGACCCAGTACTTC
CDR3: CASSSGNRQETQYF

J: TRBJ1-1
D: .
length: 15
size: many
V: TRBV12-3/TRBV12-4
DNA: TGTGCCAGCAGCCCCGCCGGAGGAGTGAACACTGAAGCTTTCTTT
CDR3: CASSPAGGVNTEAFF

J: TRBJ2-3
D: .
length: 17
size: .
V: TRBV3-1
DNA: TGTGCCTGCAGCCAAGATGTGTTTTGGGGGAGCACAGATACGCAGTATTTT
CDR3: CACSQDVFWGSTDTQYF

J: TRBJ2-6
D: .
length: 14
size: many
V: TRBV12-3/TRBV12-4
DNA: TGTGCCAGCAGAACCTCAGCTGGGGCCAACGTCCTGACTTTC
CDR3: CASRTSAGANVLTF

J: TRBJ1-1
D: TRBD1
length: 14
size: many
V: TRBV5-1
DNA: TGCGCCAGCAGACTCGACAGGGCAAACACTGAAGCTTTCTTT
CDR3: CASRLDRANTEAFF

J: TRBJ1-1
D: .
length: 13
size: .
V: TRBV30
DNA: TGTGCCTGGACTGGTCTAGGGGGGACTGAAGCTTTCTTT
CDR3: CAWTGLGGTEAFF

J: TRBJ2-7
D: .
length: 15
size: many
V: TRBV21-1
DNA: TGTGCCAGCACCCGCGGACTAGCGGAAGACTACGAGCAGTACTTC
CDR3: CASTRGLAEDYEQYF

J: TRBJ2-1
D: .
length: 14
size: .
V: TRBV3-1
DNA: TGTGCCAGCATGGGTCGGGAGCAAGCGGATGAGCAGTTCTTC
CDR3: CASMGREQADEQFF